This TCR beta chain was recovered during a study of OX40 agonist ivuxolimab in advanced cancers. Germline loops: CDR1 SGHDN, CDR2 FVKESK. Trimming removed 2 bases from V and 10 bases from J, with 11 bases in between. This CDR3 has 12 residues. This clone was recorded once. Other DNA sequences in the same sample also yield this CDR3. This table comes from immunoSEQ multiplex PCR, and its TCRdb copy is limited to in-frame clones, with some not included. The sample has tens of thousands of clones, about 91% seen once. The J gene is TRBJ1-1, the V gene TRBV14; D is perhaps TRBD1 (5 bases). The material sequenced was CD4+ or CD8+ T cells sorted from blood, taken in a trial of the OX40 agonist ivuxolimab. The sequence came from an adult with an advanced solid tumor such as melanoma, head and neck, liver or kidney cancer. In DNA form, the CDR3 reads TGTGCCAGCAGCCAATGGGGGACGGCAGCTTTCTTT. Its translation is CASSQWGTAAFF.